The 26 T cell receptor beta chains below were found in one sample sequenced in a study of shared clonotypes between healthy human individuals. Only in-frame clones appear in the TCRdb table, and some are missing; sequencing was by immunoSEQ multiplex PCR. Of 2 million to 3 million clones detected, 93% appear once; the ten largest clones hold 0.36%. Sequencing used naive CD4+ T cells from PBMCs. The subset is: CD45RA+ positively selected. Source of these receptors: a man between 18 and 35 years old in good health. Some clones in this sample may be carry-over from other donors' samples.

The chain recombines TRBV28 with TRBJ1-5; no firm D call. Looked up from germline, CDR1 is MDHEN and CDR2 is SYDVKM. The CDR3 covers 12 residues. V lost 11 bases and J 6 bases, leaving 14 bases between the germline ends. The CDR3 protein is CACRATSQPQHF. CDR3 sequence (DNA): TGTGCCTGTCGGGCGACATCTCAGCCCCAGCATTTT.

V usage is TRBV6-1 and J usage is TRBJ2-2; D call uncertain. This CDR3 has 13 residues. Germline V gene data show CDR1 as MNHNS and CDR2 as SASEGT. The V end was cut by 1 base, the J end by 9 bases, with 9 bases between. The chain's CDR3 is CASSEEEWRELFF. The CDR3 DNA is TGTGCCAGCAGTGAAGAGGAGTGGCGGGAGCTGTTTTTT.

The chain links TRBV15 to TRBJ1-1; D uncertain. The CDR3 is 14 residues long. The ends were cut back, 0 bases at V and 7 bases at J, with 12 bases in the middle. The V gene's germline CDR1 is LNHNV and CDR2 YYDKDF (reference sequence). CDR3 in amino acids: CATSRDPGQIEAFF. The CDR3 DNA reads TGTGCCACCAGCAGAGATCCCGGGCAGATTGAAGCTTTCTTT. Full variable domain (remainder filled in from reference TRBV15 and TRBJ1-1): DAMVIQNPRYQVTQFGKPVTLSCSQTLNHNVMYWYQQKSSQAPKLLFHYYDKDFNNEADTPDNFQSRRPNTSFCFLDIRSPGLGDTAMYLCATSRDPGQIEAFFGQGTRLTVV.

The chain combines TRBV6-1 with TRBJ1-2; D is uncertain. Trimming took off 4 bases at V and 10 bases at J, with 13 bases between the two ends. The CDR3 has 12 residues. Germline-derived CDR1 and CDR2 are MNHNS and SASEGT. CDR3 bases: TGTGCCAGCAGTGGACACACCTATACCTACACCTTC. Its protein product is CASSGHTYTYTF.

This clone was counted once. V usage is TRBV2 and J usage is TRBJ2-5; 8 bases are a match to TRBD2. The CDR3 is 15 amino acids. V was pared by 1 base and J by 5 bases, with 6 bases of the junction left unmatched. Per germline, CDR1 SNHLY and CDR2 FYNNEI. This chain's CDR3 is CASSEDSGSSETQYF. The CDR3 bases are TGTGCCAGCAGTGAAGACAGCGGGAGTTCTGAGACCCAGTACTTC.

The V call is TRBV6-6, the J call TRBJ2-4, with D possibly called TRBD1 or TRBD2 (5 bases each). CDR1 and CDR2 (germline): MNHNY, SVGAGI (reference sequence). V shed 4 bases and J shed 0 bases, with 13 bases lying between them. This CDR3 has 16 amino acids. CDR3: CASSSGPPLAKNIQYF. The CDR3 bases are TGTGCCAGCAGTTCGGGACCACCGCTAGCCAAAAACATTCAGTACTTC.

This clone was observed once. V usage is TRBV9 and J usage is TRBJ1-2, with 7 bases aligning to TRBD1. V lost 0 bases to trimming and J lost 8 bases; unmatched junction nucleotides: 16. The germline gives CDR1 SGDLS, CDR2 YYNGEE. The CDR3 has 17 residues. This CDR3 reads CASSVARTGDALGGYTF. DNA for the CDR3: TGTGCCAGCAGCGTAGCGAGGACAGGCGACGCCCTGGGGGGCTACACCTTC.

The chain carries TRBV5-1 and TRBJ2-1, with D perhaps being TRBD1 or TRBD2 (5 bases each). V was shortened by 3 bases and J by 4 bases, with 11 bases between the two germline ends. There are 14 residues in the CDR3. CDR1 is SGHRS, CDR2 YFSETQ, per germline. The chain's CDR3 is CASSYGTVYNEQFF. The CDR3 DNA reads TGCGCCAGCAGCTATGGGACGGTATACAATGAGCAGTTCTTC.

This clone has a handful of counts. Additional DNA sequences in this sample encode the identical CDR3. The rearrangement links TRBV10-1 to TRBJ1-3; D remains unclear. Trimming left V 0 bases short and J 4 bases short, with 1 base between. Germline CDR1 is WNHNN and CDR2 is SYGVQD (reference sequence). The CDR3 is made up of 12 amino acids. The CDR3 loop reads CASSESGNTIYF. DNA of the CDR3: TGCGCCAGCAGTGAGTCGGGAAACACCATATATTTT.

The CDR3 reads CASSFYLVASLGGGKTDTQYF. The CDR3 DNA follows: TGTGCCAGCAGTTTTTATTTGGTGGCCTCATTGGGCGGAGGTAAAACAGATACGCAGTATTTT. The J gene is TRBJ2-3, the V gene TRBV28, with D possibly TRBD2 on 5 matching bases. This CDR3 is 21 amino acids long. In germline, CDR1 is MDHEN, CDR2 SYDVKM. V shed 3 bases and J shed 3 bases, with 31 bases lying between them.

In its sample, this clone was seen once. V and J are TRBV2 and TRBJ1-2; 9 bases align to TRBD1. Germline V gene lookup returns CDR1 SNHLY and CDR2 FYNNEI. CDR3 length: 14 residues. The junction had 8 bases not matched to a gene; V was cut back by 4 bases and J by 8 bases. The chain's CDR3 is CASSALTGGRGYTF. The DNA for the CDR3 is TGTGCCAGCAGTGCTCTAACAGGGGGCCGGGGCTACACCTTC.

The chain links TRBV19 to TRBJ2-5, with 8 bases identical to TRBD1. With V trimmed by 5 bases and J by 5 bases, 7 bases remained unmatched. The CDR3 consists of 14 residues. Germline CDR1 and CDR2: LNHDA and SQIVND (reference sequence). CDR3 sequence reads: CASSHQGARETQYF. The CDR3 DNA sequence: TGTGCCAGTAGTCATCAGGGGGCGAGGGAGACCCAGTACTTC.

This clone has a single count. The gene calls are TRBV11-2 and TRBJ2-5; tentative D call: TRBD2 (5 bases). With 4 bases removed from V and 5 bases from J, the gap between germline ends came to 11 bases. Looked up from germline, CDR1 is SGHAT and CDR2 is FQNNGV. The CDR3 consists of 13 residues. The CDR3 DNA follows: TGTGCCAGCAGCTCCACTTGGAGGGAGACCCAGTACTTC. Protein: CASSSTWRETQYF.

The chain combines TRBV6-6 with TRBJ1-2, with D maybe TRBD1 (5 bases). This CDR3 comprises 14 residues. The V and J ends lost 4 bases and 4 bases respectively, with 13 bases between them. Germline CDR1 and CDR2: MNHNY and SVGAGI (reference sequence). The CDR3 is CASSFSGGSYGYTF. CDR3 coding DNA: TGTGCCAGCAGTTTTAGTGGGGGTTCCTATGGCTACACCTTC.

V gene TRBV19 combines with J gene TRBJ2-2; D is unresolved. Trimming took 5 bases from V and 0 from J, leaving 7 bases between them. Germline CDR1 is LNHDA and CDR2 is SQIVND (reference sequence). This CDR3 region has 14 residues. The DNA of the CDR3 is TGTGCCAGTAGTTTCAGGTCGAACACCGGGGAGCTGTTTTTT. This translates into CASSFRSNTGELFF.

About this clone: In the same sample, other DNA sequences code for this CDR3. The V and J genes are TRBV4-2 and TRBJ2-1; a weak D match, TRBD2 (5 bases). V was pared by 4 bases and J by 0 bases, with 10 bases between. Germline V lookup: CDR1 LGHNA, CDR2 YNFKEQ. This CDR3 spans 15 amino acids. In DNA form, the CDR3 reads TGTGCCAGCAGCCCCGGTGGGAGCTCCTACAATGAGCAGTTCTTC. It specifies CASSPGGSSYNEQFF.

The V gene is TRBV4-1, the J gene TRBJ1-2; maybe TRBD1 (5 bases). The V end was cut by 1 base, the J end by 4 bases, with 13 bases between. The germline V gene encodes CDR1 MGHRA and CDR2 YSYEKL. CDR3 length equals 15 residues. In DNA, the CDR3 is TGCGCCAGCAGCCAAGGGGTGGGACTGAGCTATGGCTACACCTTC. It specifies CASSQGVGLSYGYTF.

The sample holds a few counts of this clone. The chain employs TRBV29-1 and TRBJ1-4; TRBD1 agrees at 7 bases. Trimming at V came to 6 bases and at J to 7 bases, leaving 8 bases not matched to a gene. Germline V gives CDR1 SQVTM, CDR2 ANQGSEA. The CDR3 consists of 13 residues. CDR3 sequence reads: CSVGAGQVEKLFF. The CDR3 DNA is TGCAGCGTGGGCGCCGGACAGGTTGAAAAACTGTTTTTT.

The rearrangement uses TRBV10-3 and TRBJ1-4; no clear D. Trimming pared 2 bases from V and 6 bases from J, leaving 10 bases between. Germline-derived CDR1 and CDR2 are ENHRY and SYGVKD. The CDR3 covers 14 residues. The CDR3 nucleotides read TGTGCCATCAGTGAGGGGGAGGAGGATGAAAAACTGTTTTTT. Its translation is CAISEGEEDEKLFF.

The DNA of the CDR3 is TGCGCCAGCAGCCTCACAGGGTTCAACACTGAAGCTTTCTTT. This codes for CASSLTGFNTEAFF. The chain carries TRBV5-1 and TRBJ1-1; possible D gene TRBD1, 6 bases. Germline V gene lookup returns CDR1 SGHRS and CDR2 YFSETQ. This CDR3 spans 14 amino acids. V was cut by 4 bases and J by 2 bases, with 12 bases left in between.

J is TRBJ1-2 and V is TRBV5-1; weak D call: TRBD1 (6 bases). The V gene lost 0 bases and the J gene lost 2 bases, with 11 bases spanning the gap. This CDR3 is 15 amino acids long. Germline V lookup: CDR1 SGHRS, CDR2 YFSETQ. The CDR3 DNA sequence: TGCGCCAGCAGCTTGGGGCAGACAGGAAACTATGGCTACACCTTC. It encodes CASSLGQTGNYGYTF.

The gene calls are TRBV7-9 and TRBJ2-2; D call uncertain. The germline V and J ends were trimmed by 4 bases and 9 bases, with 6 bases remaining between them. The germline CDR1 and CDR2 sequences are SEHNR and FQNEAQ (reference sequence). The CDR3 runs 11 residues. DNA of the CDR3: TGTGCCAGCAGCTCCGCCCGGGAGCTGTTTTTT. It is translated as CASSSARELFF.

CDR3 residues: CASSLSTGTVVYQYF. The CDR3 nucleotides are TGTGCCAGCAGCTTATCGACAGGCACAGTGGTATACCAGTACTTC. The chain has TRBV7-8 and TRBJ2-5; a weak D match, TRBD1 (6 bases). The CDR3 runs 15 residues. The V and J ends lost 2 bases and 10 bases respectively, with 20 bases between them. CDR1 is SGHVS, CDR2 FQNEAQ, per germline.

For this clone: Germline and junction disagree at one end, which may indicate a read error. CDR3 nucleotide sequence: TGTGCCAGCAGTTTAGCGGTCCGGGGGACCCTCACTGAAGCTTTCTTT. This sequence encodes CASSLAVRGTLTEAFF. The chain employs TRBV7-6 and TRBJ1-1; the D gene is possibly TRBD1 (5 bases). The length of the CDR3 is 16 residues. Germline V gene sequence: CDR1 SGHVS, CDR2 FNYEAQ.

The chain couples TRBV6-7 to TRBJ2-5; 10 bases are a match to TRBD2. Matching the DNA end better, TRBJ2-7 makes the J call doubtful. TRBV6-7 is treated as an ORF (open reading frame) with a function not yet certain. The CDR3 has 18 residues. The CDR3, as DNA: TGTGCCAGCAGTTCTCGGACTAGCGGAGCTTTTAGCTCCTACGAGCAGTACTTC. It codes for CASSSRTSGAFSSYEQYF.

J is TRBJ1-1 and V is TRBV19, with TRBD1 identical over 7 bases. The ends lost 4 bases at V and 4 bases at J; junction bases unmatched: 24. The CDR3 runs to 20 residues. CDR1 and CDR2 (germline): LNHDA, SQIVND (reference sequence). CDR3 in DNA: TGTGCCAGTAGTACCCGAGGGCAGGGGGGAACGGCGTGGCCGGGCACTGAAGCTTTCTTT. This encodes CASSTRGQGGTAWPGTEAFF. Full variable domain (rest looked up from reference TRBV19 and TRBJ1-1): DGGITQSPKYLFRKEGQNVTLSCEQNLNHDAMYWYRQDPGQGLRLIYYSQIVNDFQKGDIAEGYSVSREKKESFPLTVTSAQKNPTAFYLCASSTRGQGGTAWPGTEAFFGQGTRLTVV.